This entry describes one T cell receptor beta chain. The data were taken from a study of blood T cell repertoires in COVID-19. Study overall: Sites across the United States, Italy and Spain contributed samples from acute and convalescent COVID-19. Sources were T cells, B-cell-depleted T cells, or PBMCs; the material itself was cDNA or gDNA.

In germline, CDR1 is SGHTA, CDR2 FQGTGA. Trimming took off 5 bases at V and 5 bases at J, with 13 bases between the two ends. The CDR3 contains 14 residues. As originally analysed: Reference gene primer amplification gave estimated nucleated cell counts. Assay: immunoSEQ multiplex PCR; the TCRdb copy retains only in-frame clones and omits some. From that table come the V and J calls and clone size; the DNA was used to work out D and trimming. The sample has 200,000 or so clones, 83% seen once. The sample comprised peripheral blood. The TCR comes from a woman aged 40 to 50 with acute or convalescent COVID-19. The chain joins TRBV7-3 to TRBJ2-4; D is possibly TRBD1 (5 bases). CDR3 coding DNA: TGTGCCAGCAGCCCCTCAGGGAACCAAAACATTCAGTACTTC. Protein sequence: CASSPSGNQNIQYF. Looking up the rest from reference TRBV7-3 and TRBJ2-4 gives the full variable domain: GAGVSQTPSNKVTEKGKYVELRCDPISGHTALYWYRQSLGQGPEFLIYFQGTGAADDSGLPNDRFFAVRPEGSVSTLKIQRTERGDSAVYLCASSPSGNQNIQYFGAGTRLSVL.